Listed below are T cell receptor beta chains from one sample, sequenced in a study of human thymus T cells. Assay: immunoSEQ multiplex PCR; the TCRdb copy retains only in-frame clones and omits some. The data contain about 46,000 clones, 95% of them singletons. Sequenced material: blood. The source is a girl under three years old with a congenital heart defect but otherwise immunologically healthy. The conserved cysteine and the conserved F or W are not part of the CDR3 here.

v_gene: TRBV11-1
j_gene: TRBJ2-5
CDR3aa: ASSLGTRGGETQY

v_gene: TRBV28
j_gene: TRBJ2-7
CDR3aa: ASSPDRGLHPYEQY

v_gene: TRBV7-9
j_gene: TRBJ2-7
CDR3aa: ASSPLLGPYEQY

v_gene: TRBV12-1
j_gene: TRBJ2-7
CDR3aa: ASSFGHYEQY

v_gene: TRBV28
j_gene: TRBJ2-7
CDR3aa: ASSSPVARVYEQY

v_gene: TRBV9
j_gene: TRBJ1-1
CDR3aa: ASSPSRGESTEAF

v_gene: TRBV28
j_gene: TRBJ2-3
CDR3aa: ASSLSPGGLTDTQY

v_gene: TRBV10-3
j_gene: TRBJ2-1
CDR3aa: AISESRSGQINEQF

v_gene: TRBV2
j_gene: TRBJ1-2
CDR3aa: ASRGGGYGYT

v_gene: TRBV29-1
j_gene: TRBJ2-2
CDR3aa: SVAGSRSTGELF

v_gene: TRBV6-6
j_gene: TRBJ2-7
CDR3aa: ASSYSTGGYEQY

v_gene: TRBV7-8
j_gene: TRBJ2-1
CDR3aa: ASSLGTIRYNEQF

v_gene: TRBV2
j_gene: TRBJ1-1
CDR3aa: ASSEALLGSAF

v_gene: TRBV9
j_gene: TRBJ2-5
CDR3aa: ASSAQLAGGRETQY

v_gene: TRBV7-2
j_gene: TRBJ2-2
CDR3aa: ASRLAGHTGELF

v_gene: TRBV9
j_gene: TRBJ1-3
CDR3aa: ASSTLGSGNTIY

v_gene: TRBV5-1
j_gene: TRBJ2-5
CDR3aa: ASSLGRGQQETQY

v_gene: TRBV4-3
j_gene: TRBJ1-1
CDR3aa: ASSQNKPGAVAF

v_gene: TRBV5-1
j_gene: TRBJ2-3
CDR3aa: ASSLTRGASTDTQY

v_gene: TRBV6-6
j_gene: TRBJ1-2
CDR3aa: ASSTNYGYT

v_gene: TRBV7-2
j_gene: TRBJ2-1
CDR3aa: ASSLSLYNEQF

v_gene: TRBV18
j_gene: TRBJ1-1
CDR3aa: ASSPRTSNTEAF

v_gene: TRBV5-4
j_gene: TRBJ2-1
CDR3aa: ASSLEGPNNEQF

v_gene: TRBV25-1
j_gene: TRBJ2-1
CDR3aa: ASSGGLAGGGSYNEQF

v_gene: TRBV20-1
j_gene: TRBJ2-1
CDR3aa: SAIPSYEQF

v_gene: TRBV18
j_gene: TRBJ2-1
CDR3aa: ASSPSTWGYNEQF

v_gene: TRBV27
j_gene: TRBJ1-1
CDR3aa: ASSRTGEPNTEAF

v_gene: TRBV5-6
j_gene: TRBJ2-2
CDR3aa: ASSPPVGSGSAGELF

v_gene: TRBV2
j_gene: TRBJ2-5
CDR3aa: ASTTPGQGGETQY

v_gene: TRBV11-3
j_gene: TRBJ2-5
CDR3aa: ASSRGQAYQETQY

v_gene: TRBV6-6
j_gene: TRBJ1-5
CDR3aa: ASSHYRAGGNQPQH

v_gene: TRBV18
j_gene: TRBJ2-5
CDR3aa: ASSPGETQY

v_gene: TRBV19
j_gene: TRBJ2-5
CDR3aa: ASSITGQETQY

v_gene: TRBV23-1
j_gene: TRBJ2-5
CDR3aa: ARQGQETQY

v_gene: TRBV18
j_gene: TRBJ2-7
CDR3aa: ASSPGPSYEQY

v_gene: TRBV30
j_gene: TRBJ2-7
CDR3aa: AWNPTGTGYEQY

v_gene: TRBV19
j_gene: TRBJ1-2
CDR3aa: ASSKAGTGTGGNGYT

v_gene: TRBV15
j_gene: TRBJ2-2
CDR3aa: ATRPTEPRDTGELF

v_gene: TRBV4-2
j_gene: TRBJ2-7
CDR3aa: ASSQRAGGREQY

v_gene: TRBV27
j_gene: TRBJ1-6
CDR3aa: ASSFRGHNSPLH

v_gene: TRBV7-2
j_gene: TRBJ2-7
CDR3aa: ASSSKPGLDYEQY

v_gene: TRBV20-1
j_gene: TRBJ1-2
CDR3aa: SALGSGYT

v_gene: TRBV7-2
j_gene: TRBJ2-5
CDR3aa: ASSPGLAPPQETQY

v_gene: TRBV7-2
j_gene: TRBJ2-7
CDR3aa: ASSLTSRLAGGSEQY